This T cell receptor beta chain emerged from a study of blood T cells in healthy people across ages. Study-wide results and caveats: Naive CD4+ cell counts and diversity both ran higher in long-lived than in aged donors. TCR beta diversity, measured per million T cells, fell in a roughly linear way with age.

Then a second PCR, running about 6 to 11 cycles, was carried out with a sample-barcoded 5' primer and a J-beta primer mix. MiXCR was run by TCRdb on the 5' RACE reads, yielding one entry per CDR3 protein. The top ten hold about 7.7% of the sample, which has around 1.7 million distinct CDR3 sequences, roughly 30% seen once. Germline V gives CDR1 SQVTM, CDR2 ANQGSEA. The CDR3 sequence is 14 residues long. V lost 6 bases, J lost 3 bases, and 17 bases lay in between. This clonotype was counted ten times or more. No antigen is known for it. Sequencing was done on a sample of blood. The chain employs TRBV29-1 and TRBJ2-5; the D gene is possibly TRBD2 (5 bases). This clonotype was obtained from a woman aged 25 to 39 in good health. The CDR3 region is CSVAPEDQEETQYF. CDR3 bases: TGCAGCGTGGCTCCGGAGGATCAAGAAGAGACCCAGTACTTC.